This TCR beta chain emerged from a study of blood T cell repertoires in COVID-19. All recovered Cohort 3 donors got two negative PCRs, got clearance, or saw symptom resolution. In the authors' methods: Amplification with reference gene primers provided the estimates of nucleated cell counts. Some clones are missing from TCRdb's copy, which holds only in-frame ones; the method was immunoSEQ multiplex PCR. That table is the source of V, J and clone size, and D and trimming were worked out from the DNA. The sample includes about 380,000 clones, approximately 87% of them seen just once. The CDR3 totals 16 residues. The germline V gene encodes CDR1 LNHDA and CDR2 SQIVND (reference sequence). J gave up 5 bases and V 1 base, and 9 bases lay outside the gene matches.

Source material: PBMCs or T cells enriched from blood (not recorded which). The receptor's source is a young man who had recovered from COVID-19. This chain joins TRBV19 and TRBJ2-5; 8 bases are a match to TRBD1. The CDR3 here is CASSIGGQGARETQYF. The CDR3, as DNA: TGTGCCAGTAGTATAGGAGGGCAGGGGGCGAGGGAGACCCAGTACTTC.